A selection of T cell receptor beta chains follows, all from one sample in a study of T cell responses to AZD1222 COVID-19 vaccine. Some clones are missing from TCRdb's copy, which holds only in-frame ones; the method was immunoSEQ multiplex PCR. The data contain 130,000 or so clones, 75% to 95% of them seen just once; the ten biggest clones take up less than 2%. The sample consisted of peripheral blood, taken 28 days after the second AZD1222 dose. Receptor source: an adult who received the AZD1222 COVID-19 vaccine. CDR3s leave out the opening cysteine and the closing phenylalanine or tryptophan. A D gene is named only where the DNA matches it firmly. Some rows mark clone size as missing; the rest say once, few, many or name a class of expanded clone.

TRBJ2-1 NA TRBV7-2 TRBD1 15 ASSLFWTGMSYNEQF
TRBJ1-5 few TRBV10-1 TRBD1 13 ASGDRSRSNQPQH
TRBJ2-1 NA TRBV3-1/TRBV3-2 NA 10 ASRLVRGEQF
TRBJ2-5 once TRBV5-1 NA 10 ASRIEGETQY
TRBJ2-7 NA TRBV2 NA 10 ASKVQDYEQY
TRBJ1-2 NA TRBV24-1 NA 12 ATSDLWANYGYT
TRBJ2-7 once TRBV10-2 TRBD2 15 ASSEVGLAGVGHEQY
TRBJ1-4 few TRBV18 TRBD1 13 ASSPGGQGDEKLF
TRBJ1-6 NA TRBV27 NA 11 ASSLRLRSPLH
TRBJ1-1 NA TRBV19 NA 11 ASRMGLNTEAF
TRBJ1-5 NA TRBV19 TRBD1 12 ASNTDRGDQPQH
TRBJ2-3 NA TRBV24-1 TRBD1 12 ATSDLYRGDTQY